This T cell receptor beta chain is drawn from a study of technical replicates of blood from a handful of donors. Libraries were prepared by immunoSEQ multiplex PCR; TCRdb keeps only in-frame clonotypes and omits some of them. Seen here are some 91,000 clones, 95% observed once, and the top ten hold about 0.21%. The germline gives CDR1 SGHDT, CDR2 YYEEEE. The CDR3 spans 18 residues. With V trimmed by 7 bases and J by 0 bases, 18 bases remained unmatched. The chain uses TRBV5-6 and TRBJ1-2; 7 positions match TRBD1. The receptor's source is a human donor in good health. The sequenced material came from T cells isolated from PBMCs. The CDR3 DNA is TGTGCCAGCCCTACTCGGGGCTACAGGGGTCCACCTAACTATGGCTACACCTTC. Protein sequence: CASPTRGYRGPPNYGYTF.